The entry below describes one TCR beta chain. Deletions cut 1 base from V and 5 bases from J, with 5 bases between. The CDR3 is made up of 13 amino acids. In germline, CDR1 is KGHDR, CDR2 SFDVKD. These data belong to a study of CD8+CD57+ T cells in acquired aplastic anemia. For the study at large: Sorted CD4+ and CD8+ cells gave an average of around 3.1 ug of DNA.

Template material for TCR beta VDJ and CDR3 profiling consisted of genomic DNA. TCRdb independently ran MiXCR on the reads; one entry per CDR3 protein. The table shows roughly 300,000 distinct CDR3 sequences, with roughly three fifths occurring only once. The receptor's source is a human donor with severe aplastic anemia or a healthy control (not recorded which). V is TRBV24-1 and J is TRBJ1-5; D remains ambiguous. The material sequenced was sorted CD4+, CD8+, or CD8+CD57+ T cells (not recorded which) from PBMCs. The CDR3 DNA sequence: TGTGCCACCAGTGATTTTAGAGATCAGCCCCAGCATTTT. Amino acids: CATSDFRDQPQHF.